This TCR beta chain derives from a study of Graves' ophthalmopathy and Graves' hyperthyroidism. No progression to ophthalmopathy over 18 months defined stable hyperthyroidism. The starting material, about 9.5 ml of fresh peripheral blood, provided the PBMCs. Points on this clonotype: Sequence at one end of the junction differs from germline and may be a read error.

Amplification of TCR beta CDR3 regions used RNA transcripts. Following a first-round RT-PCR that used HTBI primers, a second-round multiplex PCR was carried out. TCRdb reprocessed the multiplex PCR reads with MiXCR, giving one entry per CDR3 protein. The sample has a few hundred thousand distinct CDR3 sequences, about 18% seen once. The CDR3 is 15 residues long. CDR1 MGHDK and CDR2 SYGVNS come from the germline V gene. The rearrangement uses TRBV25-1 and TRBJ2-4; D is undetermined. The sequence derives from an adult woman with stable Graves' hyperthyroidism. The sample comprised peripheral blood. CDR3 nucleotides: TGTGCCAGCAGTGATGATGGGTGGGCCAAAAACATTAAGTACTTC. This sequence encodes CASSDDGWAKNIKYF.